This TCR beta chain is drawn from a study of Graves' ophthalmopathy and Graves' hyperthyroidism. Study in general: Before any treatment, peripheral blood was taken at the initial diagnosis.

This clonotype was detected ten times or more. What it binds is not known. Study results and limitations: The model reached around 64% sensitivity and 72.22% specificity for predicting ophthalmopathy progression.

Other autoimmune diseases, uncontrolled infections, pregnancy or lactation led to the exclusion of patients. From RNA, the CDR3 regions of TCR beta chains were amplified and sequenced. Investigators did first-round RT-PCR with HTBI primers, then second-round multiplex PCR. TCRdb re-called the multiplex PCR reads through MiXCR, storing one row per CDR3 protein. The sample holds about 370,000 distinct CDR3 sequences, around 19% seen once. The V end was cut by 2 bases, the J end by 3 bases, with 13 bases between. The CDR3 has 15 amino acids. This receptor was taken from a young woman with Graves' ophthalmopathy. Sequences were obtained from peripheral blood. The chain has TRBV12-3 or TRBV12-4 and TRBJ2-5, with D unclear. The CDR3 nucleotides read TGTGCCAGCAGTTTATTCGGAAAGCAGGAAGAGACCCAGTACTTC. Protein sequence: CASSLFGKQEETQYF.